This T cell receptor beta chain was captured in a study of cytomegalovirus exposure and HLA in healthy donors. Trimming cost V 2 bases and J 6 bases, with 14 bases left between them. Germline V gene sequence: CDR1 LGHNT, CDR2 FRNRAP. The CDR3 has 14 residues. Whole-study findings and limits: In a later analysis, at a false discovery rate of 0.05, about 15,000 TCR beta sequences were associated with HLA alleles.

As concerns this clone: Its antigen is undetermined.

Primers: 60 Vbeta forward and 13 Jbeta reverse. Profiling relied on immunoSEQ multiplex PCR, and the TCRdb table lists in-frame clones only, not all of them. Seen here are some 120,000 clones, over 70% observed once, and the top ten hold under 3%. This receptor was taken from a woman aged 40 to 55 in good health and CMV-seropositive. J is TRBJ2-7 and V is TRBV12-5; maybe TRBD1 (6 bases). The sample comprised PBMCs. DNA for the CDR3: TGTGCTAGTGGTTTGTCGTTCGGACAGTCCGAGCAGTACTTC. The encoded protein is CASGLSFGQSEQYF.